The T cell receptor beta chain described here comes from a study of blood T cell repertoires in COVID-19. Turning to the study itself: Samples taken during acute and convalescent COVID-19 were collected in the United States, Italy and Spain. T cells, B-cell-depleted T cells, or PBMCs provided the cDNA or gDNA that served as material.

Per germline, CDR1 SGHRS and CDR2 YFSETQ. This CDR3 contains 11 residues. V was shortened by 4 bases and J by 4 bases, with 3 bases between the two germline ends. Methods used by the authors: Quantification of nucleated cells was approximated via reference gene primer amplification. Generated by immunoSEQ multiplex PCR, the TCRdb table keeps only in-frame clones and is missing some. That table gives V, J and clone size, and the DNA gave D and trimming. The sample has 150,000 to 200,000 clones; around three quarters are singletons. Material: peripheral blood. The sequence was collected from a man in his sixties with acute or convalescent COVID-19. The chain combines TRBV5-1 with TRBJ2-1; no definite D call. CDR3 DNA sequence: TGCGCCAGCAGCCAATACAATGAGCAGTTCTTC. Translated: CASSQYNEQFF. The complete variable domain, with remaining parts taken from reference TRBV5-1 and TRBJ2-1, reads KAGVTQTPRYLIKTRGQQVTLSCSPISGHRSVSWYQQTPGQGLQFLFEYFSETQRNKGNFPGRFSGRQFSNSRSEMNVSTLELGDSALYLCASSQYNEQFFGPGTRLTVL.